The following is a T cell receptor beta chain sequence with its context. The data stem from a study of control samples from healthy donors and cancer patients. The germline V gene encodes CDR1 SGHNT and CDR2 YYREEE (reference sequence). This CDR3 contains 16 residues. Trimming left V 4 bases short and J 0 bases short, with 14 bases between. Profiled with immunoSEQ multiplex PCR; TCRdb holds only in-frame clones, not every one. The data contain about 170,000 clones, roughly 93% of them singletons. The chain joins TRBV5-4 to TRBJ1-3; D possibly corresponds to TRBD1 (5 bases). The source of this sequence is a woman aged 60-75 years in good health. Sequenced material: blood. The CDR3 DNA reads as TGTGCCAGCAGCGGTGGGGGTGGCAACTCTGGAAACACCATATATTTT. It is translated as CASSGGGGNSGNTIYF. Supplemented by reference TRBV5-4 and TRBJ1-3, the full variable domain reads ETGVTQSPTHLIKTRGQQVTLRCSSQSGHNTVSWYQQALGQGPQFIFQYYREEENGRGNFPPRFSGLQFPNYSSELNVNALELDDSALYLCASSGGGGNSGNTIYFGEGSWLTVV.